This TCR beta chain came from a study of blood T cell repertoires in COVID-19. This table comes from immunoSEQ multiplex PCR, and its TCRdb copy is limited to in-frame clones, with some not included. The sample holds approximately 170,000 clones, roughly nine tenths seen once. This CDR3 is 11 amino acids long. Germline V lookup: CDR1 SGHTA, CDR2 FQGNSA. Trimming removed 2 bases from V and 7 bases from J, with 5 bases in between. J is TRBJ2-5 and V is TRBV7-2; D ambiguous. The sample consisted of peripheral blood. The receptor was derived from a woman in her 70s with acute or convalescent COVID-19. CDR3 loop: CASSLFGTQYF. CDR3 coding DNA: TGTGCCAGCAGCTTATTCGGGACCCAGTACTTC. Using reference TRBV7-2 and TRBJ2-5 for the parts outside the CDR3, the full variable domain is GAGVSQSPSNKVTEKGKDVELRCDPISGHTALYWYRQSLGQGLEFLIYFQGNSAPDKSGLPSDRFSAERTGGSVSTLTIQRTQQEDSAVYLCASSLFGTQYFGPGTRLLVL.